This T cell receptor (beta chain) was sequenced for a study of control samples from healthy donors and cancer patients. Profiled with immunoSEQ multiplex PCR; TCRdb holds only in-frame clones, not every one. The table lists under 450,000 clones, 80% to 95% of them singletons. The trim removed 7 bases at V and 2 bases at J, leaving 4 bases unmatched. Germline lookup yields CDR1 ENHRY and CDR2 SYGVKD. CDR3 size: 13 residues. The chain couples TRBV10-3 to TRBJ1-2; 7 positions agree with TRBD1. Sequenced material: PBMCs. This receptor was obtained from a man aged 40-55 years with head and neck cancer. The CDR3 sequence is CAITTGQNYGYTF. CDR3 sequence (DNA): TGTGCCATCACCACGGGACAGAACTATGGCTACACCTTC.